The 20 T cell receptor beta chains given below trace back to one sample, sequenced in a study of T cell responses to AZD1222 COVID-19 vaccine. Sequenced by immunoSEQ multiplex PCR; TCRdb stores in-frame clones only, minus some. Of about 120,000 clones listed, roughly 91% are singletons. The sequencing here drew on peripheral blood, taken 28 days after the second AZD1222 dose. The receptor source for this set is an adult who received the AZD1222 COVID-19 vaccine.

V usage is TRBV12-3 or TRBV12-4 and J usage is TRBJ2-7; D may be TRBD2 (5 bases). Trimming took off 6 bases at V and 0 bases at J, with 6 bases between the two ends. The CDR3 consists of 12 residues. The CDR3 nucleotides are TGTGCCAGCAGCCGGGACTCCTACGAGCAGTACTTC. Amino acids: CASSRDSYEQYF.

This chain connects TRBV19 to TRBJ1-4, with 7 bases identical to TRBD1. The V segment lost 5 bases and the J segment 6 bases; nucleotides outside the gene matches: 6. The V gene's germline CDR1 is LNHDA and CDR2 SQIVND (reference sequence). This CDR3 spans 14 amino acids. CDR3 nucleotides: TGTGCCAGTAGTGACCTCCAGGGGGATGAAAAACTGTTTTTT. Residues: CASSDLQGDEKLFF.

CDR3 in DNA: TGTGCCAGCAGCCCCGGACAGATGAACACCGGGGAGCTGTTTTTT. It specifies CASSPGQMNTGELFF. V gene TRBV7-3 combines with J gene TRBJ2-2, with D possibly TRBD1 on 6 matching bases. Germline CDR1 reads SGHTA; CDR2 reads FQGTGA. Trimming took off 5 bases at V and 1 base at J, with 11 bases between the two ends. This CDR3 has 15 amino acids.

The chain links TRBV19 to TRBJ2-7, with D perhaps being TRBD1 or TRBD2 (7 bases each). Trimming removed 5 bases from V and 4 bases from J, with 15 bases in between. The CDR3 is made up of 14 amino acids. CDR1 is LNHDA, CDR2 SQIVND, per germline (reference sequence). In DNA, the CDR3 is TGTGCCAGTAGTCCCCGACAGGGAGGGTACGAGCAGTACTTC. Translating gives CASSPRQGGYEQYF.

V is TRBV14 and J is TRBJ1-6; TRBD1 agrees at 7 bases. CDR1 and CDR2 (germline): SGHDN, FVKESK. V was clipped by 0 bases and J by 10 bases; unmatched bases: 18. This CDR3 contains 19 residues. CDR3 DNA sequence: TGTGCCAGCAGCCAAGAAAATCGTAATCGATTTAAAGGGGGCTCACCCCTCCACTTT. Amino acids: CASSQENRNRFKGGSPLHF.

The genes are TRBV9 and TRBJ2-7, with 11 positions matching TRBD2. The V segment lost 1 base and the J segment 5 bases; nucleotides outside the gene matches: 2. Germline CDR1 is SGDLS and CDR2 is YYNGEE. The CDR3 length is 14 residues. The chain's CDR3 is CASSVLTSGDEQYF. The CDR3 nucleotides read TGTGCCAGCAGCGTACTGACTAGCGGGGACGAGCAGTACTTC.

This sequence joins TRBV5-1 and TRBJ1-2; D remains unclear. Trimming cost V 2 bases and J 5 bases, with 19 bases left between them. Germline loops: CDR1 SGHRS, CDR2 YFSETQ. The CDR3 loop spans 16 amino acids. This CDR3 is CASSFSGEAELYGYTF. DNA for the CDR3: TGCGCCAGCAGCTTCTCGGGAGAAGCGGAACTATATGGCTACACCTTC.

The chain joins TRBV5-4 to TRBJ1-4; a weak D match, TRBD1 (5 bases). With 4 bases removed from V and 10 bases from J, the gap between germline ends came to 17 bases. The CDR3 consists of 14 residues. Germline CDR1 is SGHNT and CDR2 is YYREEE (reference sequence). Written as DNA, the CDR3 is TGTGCCAGCAGCCGGGGGGGGTACGAAGGAAAACTGTTTTTT. Translation: CASSRGGYEGKLFF.

The chain uses TRBV4-3 and TRBJ1-5; no reliable D call. There are 15 residues in the CDR3. V was clipped by 0 bases and J by 4 bases, with 10 bases between them. Germline V lookup: CDR1 LGHNA, CDR2 YSLEER. The CDR3 DNA reads as TGCGCCAGCAGCCAAGAGCTAATTTTTAATCAGCCCCAGCATTTT. This encodes CASSQELIFNQPQHF.

The chain links TRBV7-2 to TRBJ1-5; D remains unclear. V dropped 5 bases and J dropped 7 bases, with 12 bases sitting between them. The CDR3 extends over 13 amino acids. From germline, CDR1 is SGHTA and CDR2 FQGNSA. The CDR3 DNA follows: TGTGCCAGCAGCGTAACGTCAGAACAGCCCCAGCATTTT. It encodes CASSVTSEQPQHF.

The chain employs TRBV5-4 and TRBJ2-1, with D possibly matching TRBD2 (5 bases). Germline V gene sequence: CDR1 SGHNT, CDR2 YYREEE (reference sequence). There are 15 residues in the CDR3. Trimming shortened V by 4 bases and J by 3 bases, and 14 bases separated the two germline ends. CDR3 DNA sequence: TGTGCCAGCAGCGCAGAGTCTCGGGACTACAATGAGCAGTTCTTC. It codes for CASSAESRDYNEQFF.

The chain combines TRBV4-3 with TRBJ2-7; 10 bases match TRBD1. Germline V gene data show CDR1 as LGHNA and CDR2 as YSLEER. CDR3 length: 16 residues. V was pared by 0 bases and J by 2 bases, with 4 bases of the junction left unmatched. This CDR3 is CASSQDPGQGAYEQYF. The CDR3 nucleotides read TGCGCCAGCAGCCAAGATCCCGGACAGGGGGCCTACGAGCAGTACTTC.

V is TRBV16 and J is TRBJ1-4; TRBD1 matches at 9 bases. The V gene's germline CDR1 is KGHSY and CDR2 FQNENV. The CDR3 contains 15 residues. V dropped 4 bases and J dropped 8; count of bases not matched to a gene: 8. CDR3 DNA: TGTGCCAGCAGCCCGCAACAGGGGGCAAAAGAAAAACTGTTTTTT. This translates into CASSPQQGAKEKLFF. Using reference TRBV16 and TRBJ1-4 for the parts outside the CDR3, the full variable domain is GEEVAQTPKHLVRGEGQKAKLYCAPIKGHSYVFWYQQVLKNEFKFLISFQNENVFDETGMPKERFSAKCLPNSPCSLEIQATKLEDSAVYFCASSPQQGAKEKLFFGSGTQLSVL.

This clone has just a few counts. The rearrangement joins TRBV4-3 to TRBJ2-7, with D possibly called TRBD1 or TRBD2 (5 bases each). The CDR3 runs 16 residues. Germline loops: CDR1 LGHNA, CDR2 YSLEER. Trimming left V 1 base short and J 3 bases short, with 16 bases between. CDR3: CASSQGRSGGGYEQYF. In DNA form, the CDR3 reads TGCGCCAGCAGCCAAGGACGATCAGGTGGGGGCTACGAGCAGTACTTC.

V and J are TRBV27 and TRBJ2-2, with no clear D. V lost 3 bases and J lost 2, with 7 bases in between. This CDR3 comprises 14 residues. Germline loops: CDR1 MNHEY, CDR2 SMNVEV (reference sequence). The CDR3 loop is CASSLNINTGELFF. CDR3 bases: TGTGCCAGCAGTTTGAACATTAACACCGGGGAGCTGTTTTTT.

This chain links TRBV29-1 with TRBJ2-1; TRBD2 matches at 10 bases. Germline V gene sequence: CDR1 SQVTM, CDR2 ANQGSEA. After removal of 5 bases from V and 6 bases from J, the junction contained 4 bases not matched to a gene. The CDR3 is made up of 13 amino acids. The CDR3 region has the DNA TGCAGCGTTCTAGCGGGAGCGATCAATGAGCAGTTCTTC. Amino acid sequence: CSVLAGAINEQFF.

The gene calls are TRBV7-6 and TRBJ1-3; perhaps TRBD1 as D (6 bases). The CDR3 runs to 16 residues. Looked up from germline, CDR1 is SGHVS and CDR2 is FNYEAQ. With 5 bases removed from V and 4 bases from J, the gap between germline ends came to 18 bases. CDR3 nucleotide sequence: TGTGCCAGCAGCCTCAATACAGGGAGTGCGGGAAACACCATATATTTT. Its protein is CASSLNTGSAGNTIYF.

The rearrangement joins TRBV30 to TRBJ1-5; unclear D gene. V lost 2 bases, J lost 4 bases, and 9 bases lay in between. The germline CDR1 and CDR2 sequences are GTSNPN and SVGIG (reference sequence). This CDR3 comprises 13 residues. CDR3 bases: TGTGCCTGGAGTACAGCGAGAAATCAGCCCCAGCATTTT. The encoded protein is CAWSTARNQPQHF.

The V and J genes are TRBV10-2 and TRBJ1-1, with a tentative D call TRBD1 (6 bases). This CDR3 comprises 16 residues. The V end lost 2 bases, the J end lost 0 bases, and 13 bases lay between the germline ends. Germline V gene data show CDR1 as WSHSY and CDR2 as SAAADI. CDR3 nucleotide sequence: TGCGCCAGCAGTGAGCCGAAGCACAGGGTGAACACTGAAGCTTTCTTT. Translated: CASSEPKHRVNTEAFF.

The chain joins TRBV30 to TRBJ2-1; 8 nucleotides agree with TRBD2. With 1 base clipped from V and 7 bases from J, the junction kept 9 bases outside the gene matches. Germline V gene data show CDR1 as GTSNPN and CDR2 as SVGIG (reference sequence). The CDR3 consists of 15 residues. This chain's CDR3 is CAWSDSGIKRNEQFF. CDR3 nucleotide sequence: TGTGCCTGGAGTGATAGCGGGATAAAAAGGAATGAGCAGTTCTTC.